This T cell receptor beta chain was observed in a study of T-cell reconstitution after alpha-beta-depleted transplantation in children. Study-level findings and limits: After one year, T-cell counts and TCRbeta diversity mostly came from new T cells.

The CDR3 spans 14 residues. Germline CDR1 reads ENHRY; CDR2 reads SYGVKD. The V end lost 5 bases, the J end lost 0 bases, and 10 bases lay between the germline ends. TCRbeta library construction was performed incorporating unique molecular identifiers. MiXCR, applied by TCRdb to the PCR reads, yields one record per CDR3 protein. The table has just over 950,000 distinct CDR3 sequences, around 30% seen once. This clonotype turned up a few times. Its specificity is unknown. This TCR was sampled from a boy younger than two who had a stem cell transplant for SCID, so the T cells may come from the graft donor. The specimen was PBMCs, mostly from graft donor cells, collected 360 days after TCRalphabeta/CD19-depleted stem cell transplant. This chain connects TRBV10-3 to TRBJ1-1; unclear D gene. The CDR3 protein is CAISSRTMNTEAFF. The CDR3, as DNA: TGTGCCATCAGTTCCCGGACCATGAACACTGAAGCTTTCTTT.